The rows below give T cell receptor beta chains drawn from one sample of a study of technical replicates of blood from a handful of donors. Method: immunoSEQ multiplex PCR; TCRdb's copy keeps in-frame clones and lacks some. Of 55,000 to 85,000 clones detected, under 98% appear once; the ten largest clones hold about 0.24%. Sequenced material: T cells isolated from PBMCs. The receptors were gathered from a human donor in good health. Each CDR3 is given with its conserved first and last residue. The order of the fields is clone size, D gene, V gene, J gene, CDR3 DNA, CDR3 protein. A D gene is named only where the DNA matches it firmly. Size is stated for part of the rows, as once, few or many counts, or as a class when the clone is expanded.

NA	TRBD1	TRBV27	TRBJ1-2	TGTGCCAGCAGCCCGACAGGGGCCTATGGCTACACCTTC	CASSPTGAYGYTF
NA	TRBD1	TRBV28	TRBJ2-7	TGTGCCAGCAGACCCACGGGCGAGGGGGCACGATACTACGAGCAGTACTTC	CASRPTGEGARYYEQYF
once	NA	TRBV2	TRBJ2-5	TGTGCCAGCAGTGAAAGCCCCCAAGAGACCCAGTACTTC	CASSESPQETQYF
NA	NA	TRBV28	TRBJ1-2	TGTGCCAGCAGCCGGGGGGGATATGGCTACACCTTC	CASSRGGYGYTF
NA	NA	TRBV4-2	TRBJ2-3	TGTGCCAGCAGCCAAGCCTCGGCGGTCACAGATACGCAGTATTTT	CASSQASAVTDTQYF
NA	NA	TRBV27	TRBJ1-1	TGTGCCAGCAGTCCTCCAGGAAACACTGAAGCTTTCTTT	CASSPPGNTEAFF
NA	NA	TRBV30	TRBJ2-2	TGTGCCTGGAGTAGGCAGGGGGGAAACACCGGGGAGCTGTTTTTT	CAWSRQGGNTGELFF
NA	TRBD2	TRBV6-6	TRBJ2-3	TGTGCCAGCAGTTGGACTAGCGGGAACACAGATACGCAGTATTTT	CASSWTSGNTDTQYF
NA	NA	TRBV9	TRBJ1-2	TGTGCCAGCAGCGATCAGGGTCATGGCTACACCTTC	CASSDQGHGYTF
NA	TRBD2	TRBV6-5	TRBJ2-6	TGTGCCAGCATGCTAGCGGATAATGGGGCCAACGTCCTGACTTTC	CASMLADNGANVLTF
once	NA	TRBV19	TRBJ1-2	TGTGCCAGTAGCTTAGCGGGAGGCTACACCTTC	CASSLAGGYTF
NA	TRBD1	TRBV13	TRBJ1-2	TGTGCCAGCACTCCGACGACAGGGTACTATGGCTACACCTTC	CASTPTTGYYGYTF
NA	TRBD2	TRBV7-3	TRBJ2-3	TGTGCCAGCAGCTTAGCTCCGGGACTAGCGGAAAACACAGATACGCAGTATTTT	CASSLAPGLAENTDTQYF
NA	NA	TRBV10-2	TRBJ2-7	TGCGCCAGCAGGCAGGTTTGGTACGAGCAGTACTTC	CASRQVWYEQYF
few	NA	TRBV7-8	TRBJ2-1	TGTGCCAGCAGCTTAACAGTTATGGCTGAGCAGTTCTTC	CASSLTVMAEQFF
NA	NA	TRBV19	TRBJ2-7	TGTGCCAGTAGTATAATCCAGGGGCCAACCTACGAGCAGTACTTC	CASSIIQGPTYEQYF
once	NA	TRBV7-8	TRBJ2-7	TGTGCCAGCAGCTTATCATCCAGCGGCTACGAGCAGTACTTC	CASSLSSSGYEQYF
NA	TRBD2	TRBV5-1	TRBJ2-7	TGCGCCAGCAGCAGAAGCGGGAGCTCCTACGAGCAGTACTTC	CASSRSGSSYEQYF
NA	NA	TRBV5-1	TRBJ1-5	TGCGCCAGCAGGCAAAGCCCGGATCAGCCCCAGCATTTT	CASRQSPDQPQHF
once	TRBD1	TRBV5-1	TRBJ1-1	TGCGCCAGCAGTTGGACAGGGGAGGACACTGAAGCTTTCTTT	CASSWTGEDTEAFF
NA	TRBD1	TRBV28	TRBJ1-1	TGTGCCAGCAGCCTACAGGGGTTAACTGAAGCTTTCTTT	CASSLQGLTEAFF
once	NA	TRBV27	TRBJ1-3	TGTGCCAGCAGTTTATCGTCGGGGGGCTTGGGTCACACCATATATTTT	CASSLSSGGLGHTIYF
NA	NA	TRBV6-1	TRBJ1-2	TGTGCCAGCAGTGAACAGGGGTGGCATGGCTACACCTTC	CASSEQGWHGYTF
NA	TRBD1	TRBV25-1	TRBJ1-4	TGTGCCAGCACAAAGACAGGGCCTAATGAAAAACTGTTTTTT	CASTKTGPNEKLFF
once	NA	TRBV14	TRBJ2-5	TGTGCCAGCAGCCAAGATGGGGACACCACCGAACAAGAGACCCAGTACTTC	CASSQDGDTTEQETQYF
NA	NA	TRBV7-8	TRBJ1-2	TGTGCCAGCAGCTTAAACAGGAATGGCTACACCTTC	CASSLNRNGYTF
once	NA	TRBV18	TRBJ2-3	TGTGCCAGCTCACCAACGAGACTTAGGTACACAGATACGCAGTATTTT	CASSPTRLRYTDTQYF
NA	TRBD1	TRBV30	TRBJ1-4	TGTGCCGGCGGACAGGGGGGTACTAATGAAAAACTGTTTTTT	CAGGQGGTNEKLFF
NA	NA	TRBV27	TRBJ2-1	TGTGCCAGCAGTTTCGGTGGTGAGCAGTTCTTC	CASSFGGEQFF
NA	NA	TRBV6-6	TRBJ1-5	TGTGCCAGCAGTTACTCGAAAGGGGAATATCAGCCCCAGCATTTT	CASSYSKGEYQPQHF
NA	NA	TRBV27	TRBJ1-5	TGTGCCAGCAGTTTAGCAGGGCATCAGCCCCAGCATTTT	CASSLAGHQPQHF
NA	NA	TRBV19	TRBJ2-1	TGTGCCAGTAGTAGCGCAGGGATAGGGTACAATGAGCAGTTCTTC	CASSSAGIGYNEQFF
NA	TRBD1	TRBV5-5	TRBJ1-1	TGTGCCAGCAGCTTGGTTCCCGGGACAGATAACACTGAAGCTTTCTTT	CASSLVPGTDNTEAFF
NA	NA	TRBV19	TRBJ1-5	TGTGCCAGTAGTACTAGGGACTGGAATCAGCCCCAGCATTTT	CASSTRDWNQPQHF
NA	NA	TRBV27	TRBJ1-1	TGTGCCAGCAGTTTAAAGACCCAGGGCCCAGGGAACACTGAAGCTTTCTTT	CASSLKTQGPGNTEAFF
NA	NA	TRBV29-1	TRBJ1-1	TGCAGCGTCGACGGGAGGAACACTGAAGCTTTCTTT	CSVDGRNTEAFF
NA	NA	TRBV11-2	TRBJ1-3	TGTGCCAGCAGCTTAGTGGCACGAAACACCATATATTTT	CASSLVARNTIYF
NA	TRBD2	TRBV11-3	TRBJ2-1	TGTGCCAGCAGCCGGGAGGGGAAGCGGATGAGCTCCTACAATGAGCAGTTCTTC	CASSREGKRMSSYNEQFF
NA	TRBD1	TRBV27	TRBJ1-1	TGTGCCAGCAGTGTAACAGGGGGGAACACTGAAGCTTTCTTT	CASSVTGGNTEAFF
NA	NA	TRBV5-1	TRBJ2-7	TGCGCCAGTAATATCATCGGACAGAACTACGAGCAGTACTTC	CASNIIGQNYEQYF
NA	TRBD2	TRBV13	TRBJ2-7	TGTGCCAGCAGCTTAGGAGTTACTAGCGGGACAGACTACGAGCAGTACTTC	CASSLGVTSGTDYEQYF
NA	NA	TRBV20-1	TRBJ2-5	TGCAGTGCTTCGACAGAAGAGACCCAGTACTTC	CSASTEETQYF